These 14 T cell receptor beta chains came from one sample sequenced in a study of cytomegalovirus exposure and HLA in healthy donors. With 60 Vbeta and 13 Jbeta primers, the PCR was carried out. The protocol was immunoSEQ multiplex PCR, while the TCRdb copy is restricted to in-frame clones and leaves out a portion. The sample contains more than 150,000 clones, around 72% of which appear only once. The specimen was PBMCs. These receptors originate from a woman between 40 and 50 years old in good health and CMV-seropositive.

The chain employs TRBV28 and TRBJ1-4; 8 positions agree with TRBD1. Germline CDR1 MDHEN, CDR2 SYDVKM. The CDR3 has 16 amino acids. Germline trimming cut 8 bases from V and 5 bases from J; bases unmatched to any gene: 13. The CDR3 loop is CASFSQGTGGNEKLFF. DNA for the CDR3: TGTGCCAGCTTTTCCCAAGGAACAGGGGGGAATGAAAAACTGTTTTTT.

The CDR3 DNA reads TGTGCCAGTAGTATCCGACCCCCGGGACAGGGGGTTTGGCCCCAGCATTTT. The encoded protein is CASSIRPPGQGVWPQHF. The genes are TRBV19 and TRBJ1-5, with 11 bases aligning to TRBD1. With 3 bases clipped from V and 9 bases from J, the junction kept 13 bases outside the gene matches. The CDR3 has 17 amino acids. Germline V CDR1 and CDR2: LNHDA, SQIVND (reference sequence).

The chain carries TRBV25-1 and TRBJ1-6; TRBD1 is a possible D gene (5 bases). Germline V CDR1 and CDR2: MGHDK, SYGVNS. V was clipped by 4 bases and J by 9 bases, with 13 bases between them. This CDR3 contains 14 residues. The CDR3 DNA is TGTGCCAGCAGTGGGGCGCCTAGGGGTTCACCCCTCCACTTT. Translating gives CASSGAPRGSPLHF.

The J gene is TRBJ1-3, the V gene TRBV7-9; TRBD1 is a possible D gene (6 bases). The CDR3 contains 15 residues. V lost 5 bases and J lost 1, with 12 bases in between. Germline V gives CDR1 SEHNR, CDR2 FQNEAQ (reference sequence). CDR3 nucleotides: TGTGCCAGCAGCGCCCAGACAGGATCTGGAAACACCATATATTTT. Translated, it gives CASSAQTGSGNTIYF.

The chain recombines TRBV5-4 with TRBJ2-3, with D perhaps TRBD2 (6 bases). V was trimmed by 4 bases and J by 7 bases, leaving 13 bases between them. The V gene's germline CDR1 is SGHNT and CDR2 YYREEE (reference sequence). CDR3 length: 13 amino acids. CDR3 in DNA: TGTGCCAGCAGCCTGCGCGGGGCGTATACGCAGTATTTT. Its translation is CASSLRGAYTQYF.

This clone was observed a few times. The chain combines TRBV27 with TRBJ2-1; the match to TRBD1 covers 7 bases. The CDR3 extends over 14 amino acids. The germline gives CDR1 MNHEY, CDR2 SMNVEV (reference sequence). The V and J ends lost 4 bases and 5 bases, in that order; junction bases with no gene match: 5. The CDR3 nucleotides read TGTGCCAGCAGTTGGACAGGAAGACACAATGAGCAGTTCTTC. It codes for CASSWTGRHNEQFF.

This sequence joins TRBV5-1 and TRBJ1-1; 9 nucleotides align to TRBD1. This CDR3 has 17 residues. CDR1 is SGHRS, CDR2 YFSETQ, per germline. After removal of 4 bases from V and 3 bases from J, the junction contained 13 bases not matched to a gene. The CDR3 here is CASSQGQGPGWDTEAFF. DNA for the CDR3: TGCGCCAGCAGCCAGGGACAGGGCCCCGGTTGGGACACTGAAGCTTTCTTT.

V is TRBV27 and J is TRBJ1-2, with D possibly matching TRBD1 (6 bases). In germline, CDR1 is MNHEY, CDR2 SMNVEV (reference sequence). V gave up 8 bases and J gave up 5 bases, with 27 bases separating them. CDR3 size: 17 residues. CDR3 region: CASARVAPGHTKYGYTF. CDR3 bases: TGTGCCAGCGCCCGCGTGGCCCCGGGACACACCAAGTATGGCTACACCTTC.

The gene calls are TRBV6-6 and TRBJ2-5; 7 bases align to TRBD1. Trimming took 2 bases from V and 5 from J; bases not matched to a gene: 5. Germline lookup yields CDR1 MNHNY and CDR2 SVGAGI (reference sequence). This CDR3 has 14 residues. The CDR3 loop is CASSYTQGMETQYF. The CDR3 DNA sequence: TGTGCCAGCAGTTACACACAGGGGATGGAGACCCAGTACTTC.

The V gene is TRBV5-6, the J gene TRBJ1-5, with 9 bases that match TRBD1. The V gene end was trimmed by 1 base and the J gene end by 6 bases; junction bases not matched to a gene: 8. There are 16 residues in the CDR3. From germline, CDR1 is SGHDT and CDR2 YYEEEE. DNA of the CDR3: TGTGCCAGCAGCTTGTACAGGGGGCAAGGGAGTCAGCCCCAGCATTTT. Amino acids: CASSLYRGQGSQPQHF.

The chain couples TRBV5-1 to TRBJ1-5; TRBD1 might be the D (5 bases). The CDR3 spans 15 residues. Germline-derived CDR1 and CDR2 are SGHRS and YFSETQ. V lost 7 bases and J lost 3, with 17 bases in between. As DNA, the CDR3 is TGCGCCAGCCCTGGGGGTGCGGGAGACAATCAGCCCCAGCATTTT. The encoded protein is CASPGGAGDNQPQHF. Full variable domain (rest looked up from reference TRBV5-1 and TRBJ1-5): KAGVTQTPRYLIKTRGQQVTLSCSPISGHRSVSWYQQTPGQGLQFLFEYFSETQRNKGNFPGRFSGRQFSNSRSEMNVSTLELGDSALYLCASPGGAGDNQPQHFGDGTRLSIL.

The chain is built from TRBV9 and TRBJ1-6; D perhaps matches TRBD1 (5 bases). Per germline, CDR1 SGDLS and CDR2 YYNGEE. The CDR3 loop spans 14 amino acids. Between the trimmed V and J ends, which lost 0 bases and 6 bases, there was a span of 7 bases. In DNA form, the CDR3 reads TGTGCCAGCAGCGTAGGGACACCTAATTCACCCCTCCACTTT. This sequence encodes CASSVGTPNSPLHF.

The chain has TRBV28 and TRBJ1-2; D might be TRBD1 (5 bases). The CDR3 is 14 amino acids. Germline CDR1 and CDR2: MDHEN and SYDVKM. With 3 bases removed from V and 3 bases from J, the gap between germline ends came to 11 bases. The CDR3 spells CASSFSGLHYGYTF. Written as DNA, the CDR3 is TGTGCCAGCAGTTTTTCGGGACTCCACTATGGCTACACCTTC.

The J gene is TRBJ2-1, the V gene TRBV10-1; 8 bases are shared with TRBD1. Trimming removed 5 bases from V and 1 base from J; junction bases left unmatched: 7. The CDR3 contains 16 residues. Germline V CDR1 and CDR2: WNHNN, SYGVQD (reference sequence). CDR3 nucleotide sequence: TGCGCCAGCAGTTTGGACCAGGGGGCATCCTACAATGAGCAGTTCTTC. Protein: CASSLDQGASYNEQFF.